This T cell receptor beta chain is drawn from a study of T cell changes during pregnancy in multiple sclerosis. The length of the CDR3 is 13 residues. V was clipped by 2 bases and J by 2 bases, with 10 bases between them. Germline assignment: CDR1 GTSNPN and CDR2 SVGIG (reference sequence). Data came from immunoSEQ multiplex PCR; TCRdb stores just in-frame clones and leaves some out. The data contain 75,000 to 95,000 clones, around 89% of them singletons. The receptor's source is a female donor in good health, enrolled as a control in a pregnancy study. Sample: peripheral blood, taken in the first trimester of pregnancy. This chain joins TRBV30 and TRBJ2-7; tentatively, D is TRBD2 (6 bases). The CDR3 nucleotides are TGTGCCTGGAGTATGATAGCGGCCTACGAGCAGTACTTC. Its translation is CAWSMIAAYEQYF.